Presented here are 17 T cell receptor beta chains from one specimen sequenced in a study of T cells after yellow fever vaccination. TCRdb recomputed calls from the 5' RACE reads with MiXCR, one row per CDR3 protein. The top ten clones hold around 3.5% of a sample with approximately 250,000 distinct CDR3 sequences, around 5.3% of them seen once. The sequences come from CD4+ T cells sorted from PBMCs, collected on the day of the yellow fever booster vaccination. These receptors were obtained from a man younger than 30 who received the YFV17D yellow fever vaccine.

This clonotype was observed a few times. This chain joins TRBV5-1 and TRBJ2-1; D is perhaps TRBD1 or TRBD2 (5 bases each). V was clipped by 4 bases and J by 2 bases, with 16 bases between them. The CDR3 sequence is 16 residues long. Germline V CDR1 and CDR2: SGHRS, YFSETQ. CDR3 residues: CASSPGGGQTYNEQFF. The CDR3 nucleotides are TGCGCCAGCAGCCCCGGAGGTGGACAAACCTACAATGAGCAGTTCTTC.

There are a few counts of this clonotype. The CDR3 here is CASSQGTGGGNQPQHF. DNA for the CDR3: TGTGCCAGCAGCCAAGGGACAGGGGGAGGCAATCAGCCCCAGCATTTT. This chain joins TRBV3-1 and TRBJ1-5, with 10 bases fitting TRBD1. There are 16 residues in the CDR3. J lost 2 bases, V lost 1 base, and 2 bases had no gene match. Germline lookup yields CDR1 LGHDT and CDR2 YNNKEL (reference sequence).

The rearrangement links TRBV5-1 to TRBJ2-5; D is unclear. V shed 6 bases and J shed 2 bases, with 8 bases lying between them. This CDR3 has 12 amino acids. Germline assignment: CDR1 SGHRS and CDR2 YFSETQ. CDR3 DNA sequence: TGCGCCAGCACAGAACAGCAAGAGACCCAGTACTTC. Protein product: CASTEQQETQYF.

This clonotype was seen a handful of times. J is TRBJ1-6 and V is TRBV20-1, with D possibly matching TRBD1 (5 bases). Germline loops: CDR1 DFQATT, CDR2 SNEGSKA (reference sequence). The germline V and J ends were trimmed by 4 bases and 8 bases, with 12 bases remaining between them. There are 13 residues in the CDR3. Written as DNA, the CDR3 is TGCAGTGCTATCCGGGACGGAGATTCACCCCTCCACTTT. Translation gives CSAIRDGDSPLHF.

The CDR3 here is CASSKRTGMNTEAFF. The CDR3, as DNA: TGTGCCAGCAGCAAACGGACAGGGATGAACACTGAAGCTTTCTTT. The chain employs TRBV7-3 and TRBJ1-1; 8 bases map to TRBD1. Germline trimming cut 5 bases from V and 0 bases from J; bases unmatched to any gene: 5. The CDR3 length is 15 residues. CDR1 and CDR2 from the germline V gene are SGHTA and FQGTGA.

This clonotype showed up just a few times. The J gene is TRBJ2-7, the V gene TRBV13, with TRBD2 identical over 11 bases. Germline values: CDR1 PRHDT, CDR2 FYEKMQ (reference sequence). The CDR3 contains 14 residues. Trimming took 8 bases from V and 4 from J; bases not matched to a gene: 7. The DNA for the CDR3 is TGTGCCAGCGGGCTAGCGGGGGGCCTATACGAGCAGTACGTC. It is translated as CASGLAGGLYEQYV.

The chain couples TRBV20-1 to TRBJ2-2; no firm D call. CDR1 is DFQATT, CDR2 SNEGSKA, per germline (reference sequence). V was shortened by 6 bases and J by 0 bases, with 11 bases between the two germline ends. The CDR3 has 14 residues. CDR3 in DNA: TGCAGTGCCCGTTGGCACCCGAACACCGGGGAGCTGTTTTTT. This sequence encodes CSARWHPNTGELFF.

This clonotype was seen more than once but under ten times. The rearrangement uses TRBV6-1 and TRBJ2-2, with TRBD1 identical over 7 bases. Germline V lookup: CDR1 MNHNS, CDR2 SASEGT. The CDR3 extends over 15 amino acids. V trimming: 7 bases; J trimming: 1 base; junction bases outside the gene matches: 6. The CDR3 nucleotides are TGTGCCAGCAACAGTCGACAGGGGAACACCGGGGAGCTGTTTTTT. This codes for CASNSRQGNTGELFF.

This chain uses TRBV11-1 with TRBJ2-1; no definite D call. The length of the CDR3 is 15 residues. From germline, CDR1 is SGHAT and CDR2 FQDESV (reference sequence). Trimming cost V 6 bases and J 7 bases, with 19 bases left between them. CDR3 in amino acids: CASSPPPRWANEQFF. Here the CDR3 DNA reads TGTGCCAGCAGTCCTCCCCCGAGATGGGCAAATGAGCAGTTCTTC.

This clonotype was seen a handful of times. The CDR3 sequence is CASSHPSTVYYEQYF. The DNA for the CDR3 is TGTGCCAGCAGCCACCCCTCGACTGTTTACTACGAGCAGTACTTC. The rearrangement links TRBV7-2 to TRBJ2-7; D is unclear. Per germline, CDR1 SGHTA and CDR2 FQGNSA. CDR3 length equals 15 residues. V gave up 5 bases and J gave up 3 bases, with 17 bases separating them.

The rearrangement links TRBV18 to TRBJ2-4, with D unclear. This CDR3 has 17 residues. Germline V CDR1 and CDR2: KGHSH, LQKENI. Deletions cut 0 bases from V and 0 bases from J, with 12 bases between. The chain's CDR3 is CASSPPGPQVAKNIQYF. CDR3 nucleotide sequence: TGTGCCAGCTCACCACCGGGCCCACAAGTAGCCAAAAACATTCAGTACTTC.

This clonotype was counted ten times or more. The chain carries TRBV5-1 and TRBJ2-3, with a tentative D call TRBD1 (5 bases). This CDR3 comprises 14 residues. Germline lookup yields CDR1 SGHRS and CDR2 YFSETQ. V was pared by 7 bases and J by 5 bases, with 17 bases between. CDR3 protein: CASSTQGSGDTQYF. The CDR3 nucleotides are TGCGCCAGCTCCACTCAGGGTTCAGGAGATACGCAGTATTTT.

The CDR3 sequence is CSALTGQGVDTQYF. The CDR3 bases are TGCAGCGCCTTAACGGGACAGGGGGTGGATACGCAGTATTTT. V usage is TRBV20-1 and J usage is TRBJ2-3; 11 nucleotides agree with TRBD1. CDR1 is DFQATT and CDR2 is SNEGSKA in the germline V gene (reference sequence). The CDR3 has 14 residues.

CDR3: CSANPGQGKETQYF. DNA for the CDR3: TGCAGTGCTAACCCGGGACAGGGAAAAGAGACCCAGTACTTC. The rearrangement uses TRBV20-1 and TRBJ2-5; 9 positions agree with TRBD1. CDR1 is DFQATT and CDR2 is SNEGSKA in the germline V gene (reference sequence). CDR3 length equals 14 residues. V lost 4 bases, J lost 3 bases, and 6 bases stayed unmatched.

The table lists this clonotype with a few counts. The chain employs TRBV5-1 and TRBJ2-5; D tentatively reads TRBD1 or TRBD2 (5 bases each). The CDR3 is 16 amino acids. The germline V and J ends were trimmed by 3 bases and 4 bases, with 19 bases remaining between them. The germline gives CDR1 SGHRS, CDR2 YFSETQ. The CDR3 sequence: CASSSGSGPLVETQYF. The CDR3 DNA follows: TGCGCCAGCAGCTCAGGTTCGGGGCCCCTCGTAGAGACCCAGTACTTC.

The chain carries TRBV19 and TRBJ2-2; possible D gene TRBD2, 5 bases. The CDR3 sequence is 15 residues long. V was shortened by 4 bases and J by 0 bases, with 9 bases between the two germline ends. Germline CDR1 is LNHDA and CDR2 is SQIVND (reference sequence). The CDR3 is CASSNARANTGELFF. As DNA, the CDR3 is TGTGCCAGTAGTAACGCGCGGGCGAACACCGGGGAGCTGTTTTTT.

This chain links TRBV12-3 or TRBV12-4 with TRBJ2-1; TRBD2 matches 15 bases. The CDR3 covers 22 residues. Trimming removed 4 bases from V and 0 bases from J; junction bases left unmatched: 16. The CDR3 loop reads CASSSGPSRGLAGGSSYNEQFF. CDR3 in DNA: TGTGCCAGCAGTTCCGGTCCCTCCCGGGGACTAGCGGGAGGAAGCTCCTACAATGAGCAGTTCTTC.